The rows below give T cell receptor beta chains drawn from one sample of a study of T cell repertoires in cytomegalovirus infection. TCRdb reprocessed the reads via MiXCR and lists one record per CDR3 protein. The table shows fewer than 1,000,000 distinct CDR3 sequences, with roughly 31% occurring only once. These TCRs' antigens remain unknown. Source: cultured CD8+ T cells from PBMCs, taken from culture after CMV antigen stimulation. These receptors all stem from a human donor in good health (CMV status not recorded). Some clones in this sample may be carry-over from other donors' samples. The CDR3 runs from the conserved cysteine through the conserved F or W. The D gene is left open where the match is weak.

cdr3_aa d_call j_call v_call
CASARQGETQYF TRBD1 TRBJ2-5 TRBV27
CASSLSSSHYGYTF . TRBJ1-2 TRBV27
CVSSLITGELFF . TRBJ2-2 TRBV7-9
CASSYGGGELFF . TRBJ2-2 TRBV6-5
CATRGGTGELFF . TRBJ2-2 TRBV5-1
CASNFPSSGGIIYNEQFF TRBD2 TRBJ2-1 TRBV28
CASSLGTGREQFF . TRBJ2-1 TRBV11-3
CASSLTSGPGSYEQYF TRBD2 TRBJ2-7 TRBV7-9
CASSADWREETQYF . TRBJ2-5 TRBV7-6
CATSDLLVDEQFF . TRBJ2-1 TRBV24-1
CASSLTGDRLSPLHF . TRBJ1-6 TRBV2
CASSPGTIEAFF . TRBJ1-1 TRBV6-8
CASSPGFTVSNQPQHF . TRBJ1-5 TRBV18
CATSDLRGQGNYNEQFF TRBD1 TRBJ2-1 TRBV24-1